This TCR beta chain was retrieved from a study of tumor and adjacent non-tumor tissue in lung cancer. No cell sorting was done before RNA was extracted from the tissue. Three rounds of nested PCR, following a modified ARM-PCR protocol, produced the TCRbeta library. TCRdb re-derived calls from the multiplex PCR reads in MiXCR, one entry per CDR3 protein. Found here are about 78,000 distinct CDR3 sequences, over 75% of them singletons; the top ten hold 10% to 15%. As regards this clonotype: Its target is unknown.

The V and J ends lost 2 bases and 5 bases respectively, with 13 bases between them. The germline V gene has CDR1 DFQATT and CDR2 SNEGSKA (reference sequence). The CDR3 length is 14 residues. Study-wide points: Normal lung showed higher cumulative top 100 clone frequency than tumor.

The sequenced sample consisted of lung tumor tissue. V and J are TRBV20-1 and TRBJ2-1; D is ambiguous. This receptor was taken from a woman in her fifties or sixties with non-small cell lung cancer. CDR3 sequence: CSARRRPNHNEQFF. CDR3 sequence (DNA): TGCAGTGCTAGACGTCGGCCAAACCACAATGAGCAGTTCTTC.